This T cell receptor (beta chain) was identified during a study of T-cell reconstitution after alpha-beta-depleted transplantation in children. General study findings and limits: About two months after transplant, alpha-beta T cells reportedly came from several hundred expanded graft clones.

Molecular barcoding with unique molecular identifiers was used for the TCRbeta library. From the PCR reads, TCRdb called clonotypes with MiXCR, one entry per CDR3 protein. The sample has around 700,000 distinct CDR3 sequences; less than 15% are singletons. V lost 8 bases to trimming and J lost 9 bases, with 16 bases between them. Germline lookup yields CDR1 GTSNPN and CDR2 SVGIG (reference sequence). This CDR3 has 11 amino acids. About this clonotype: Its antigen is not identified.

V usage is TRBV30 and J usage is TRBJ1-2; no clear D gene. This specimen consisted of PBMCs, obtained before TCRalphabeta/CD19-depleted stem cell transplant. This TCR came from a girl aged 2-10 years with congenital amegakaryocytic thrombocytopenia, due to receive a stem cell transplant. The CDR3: CADLRSWSYTF. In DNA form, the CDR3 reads TGTGCCGATTTACGGTCCTGGAGCTACACCTTC.